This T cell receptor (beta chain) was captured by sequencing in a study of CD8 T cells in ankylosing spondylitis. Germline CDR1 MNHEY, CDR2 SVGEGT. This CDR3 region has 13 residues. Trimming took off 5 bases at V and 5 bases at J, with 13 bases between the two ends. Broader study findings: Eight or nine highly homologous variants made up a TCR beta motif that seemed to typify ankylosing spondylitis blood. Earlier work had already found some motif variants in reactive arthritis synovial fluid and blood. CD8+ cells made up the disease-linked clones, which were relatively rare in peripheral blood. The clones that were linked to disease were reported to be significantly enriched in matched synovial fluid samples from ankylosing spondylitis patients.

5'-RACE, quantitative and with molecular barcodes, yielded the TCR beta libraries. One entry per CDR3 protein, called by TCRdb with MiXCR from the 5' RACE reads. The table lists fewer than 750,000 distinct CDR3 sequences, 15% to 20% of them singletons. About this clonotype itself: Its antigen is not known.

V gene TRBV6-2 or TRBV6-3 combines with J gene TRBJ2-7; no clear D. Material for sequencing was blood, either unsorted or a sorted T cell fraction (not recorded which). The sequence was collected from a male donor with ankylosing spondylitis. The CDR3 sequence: CASSPEGNHEQYF. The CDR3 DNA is TGTGCCAGCAGTCCAGAAGGGAACCACGAGCAGTACTTC.